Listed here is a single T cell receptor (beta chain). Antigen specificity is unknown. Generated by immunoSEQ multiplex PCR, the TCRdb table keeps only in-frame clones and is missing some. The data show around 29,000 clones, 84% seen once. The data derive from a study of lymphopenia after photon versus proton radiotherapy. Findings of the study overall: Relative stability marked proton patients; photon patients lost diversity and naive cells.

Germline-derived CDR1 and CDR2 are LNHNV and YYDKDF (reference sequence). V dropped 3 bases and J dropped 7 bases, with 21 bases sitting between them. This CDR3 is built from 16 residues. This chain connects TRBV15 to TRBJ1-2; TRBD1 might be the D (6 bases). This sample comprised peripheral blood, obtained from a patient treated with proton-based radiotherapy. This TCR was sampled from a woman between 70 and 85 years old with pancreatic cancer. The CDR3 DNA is TGTGCCACCAGCAGCGCCACCCTAGGGGGGTCCCCTGGCTACACCTTC. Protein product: CATSSATLGGSPGYTF.